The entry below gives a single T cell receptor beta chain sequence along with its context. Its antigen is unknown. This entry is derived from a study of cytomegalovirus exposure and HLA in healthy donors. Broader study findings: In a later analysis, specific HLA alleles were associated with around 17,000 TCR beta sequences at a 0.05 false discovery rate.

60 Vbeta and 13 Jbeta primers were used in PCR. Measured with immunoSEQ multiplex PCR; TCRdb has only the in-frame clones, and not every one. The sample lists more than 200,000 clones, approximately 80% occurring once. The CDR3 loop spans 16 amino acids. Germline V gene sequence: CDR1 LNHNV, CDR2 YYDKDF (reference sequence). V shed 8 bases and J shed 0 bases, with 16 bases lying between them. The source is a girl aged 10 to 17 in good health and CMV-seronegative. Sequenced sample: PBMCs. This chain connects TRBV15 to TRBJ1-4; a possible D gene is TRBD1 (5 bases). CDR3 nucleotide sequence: TGTGCCACCCCTTCAACAGGCCTTTCAACTAATGAAAAACTGTTTTTT. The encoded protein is CATPSTGLSTNEKLFF.